A single sample is the source of the 5 T cell receptor beta chains below, sequenced in a study of T cell changes during pregnancy in multiple sclerosis (dated by TCRdb to the late 2010s). Library creation used the immunoSEQ multiplex PCR assay. TCRdb holds this immuneACCESS table with in-frame rearrangements only. Some clones are missing; in checked studies, unresolved V genes explain under half, and the rest has no known cause. This sample lists 90,000 to 100,000 clones; under 95% were detected once. The ten largest clones represent less than 2% of the sample. The material sequenced was peripheral blood, taken in the first trimester of pregnancy. Receptor source: a female donor with multiple sclerosis, enrolled in a pregnancy study.

This chain uses TRBV2 with TRBJ1-1; D gene unclear. Trimming shortened V by 4 bases and J by 0 bases, and 9 bases separated the two germline ends. CDR3 size: 14 residues. The V gene's germline CDR1 is SNHLY and CDR2 FYNNEI. In DNA form, the CDR3 reads TGTGCCAGCAGTGTCACATCCTTGAACACTGAAGCTTTCTTT. Translation: CASSVTSLNTEAFF.

The J gene is TRBJ2-7, the V gene TRBV7-9, with TRBD1 matching 7 bases. Trimming cost V 7 bases and J 4 bases; bases outside gene matches: 13. This CDR3 region has 15 residues. CDR1 and CDR2 (germline): SEHNR, FQNEAQ (reference sequence). This CDR3 is CASNREKGAIYEQYF. Here the CDR3 DNA reads TGTGCCAGCAACCGTGAAAAGGGGGCGATTTACGAGCAGTACTTC.

The chain is built from TRBV2 and TRBJ1-1; D perhaps matches TRBD1 (5 bases). CDR3 size: 14 residues. Germline loops: CDR1 SNHLY, CDR2 FYNNEI. Trimming pared 1 base from V and 4 bases from J, leaving 10 bases between. This chain's CDR3 is CASSEGGAPTEAFF. CDR3 bases: TGTGCCAGCAGTGAAGGCGGGGCGCCCACTGAAGCTTTCTTT.

The CDR3 here is CSVVGEGEWDTQYF. The CDR3 nucleotides are TGCAGCGTTGTTGGGGAGGGAGAGTGGGATACGCAGTATTTT. V gene TRBV29-1 combines with J gene TRBJ2-3, with TRBD2 matching 7 bases. This CDR3 is built from 14 residues. J lost 6 bases, V lost 4 bases, and 10 bases had no gene match. CDR1 is SQVTM and CDR2 is ANQGSEA in the germline V gene.

The V call is TRBV5-1, the J call TRBJ2-5, with 8 nucleotides matching TRBD2. This CDR3 is built from 12 residues. From germline, CDR1 is SGHRS and CDR2 YFSETQ. With V trimmed by 7 bases and J by 3 bases, 2 bases remained unmatched. As DNA, the CDR3 is TGCGCCAGCGGGACTAGTAAAGAGACCCAGTACTTC. Translated, it gives CASGTSKETQYF. Full variable domain (outside the CDR3, taken from reference TRBV5-1 and TRBJ2-5): KAGVTQTPRYLIKTRGQQVTLSCSPISGHRSVSWYQQTPGQGLQFLFEYFSETQRNKGNFPGRFSGRQFSNSRSEMNVSTLELGDSALYLCASGTSKETQYFGPGTRLLVL.